The clone carrying this TCR beta chain occurred many times. This sample is part of a study of neurological immune-mediated disorders. TCRdb independently ran MiXCR on the 5' RACE reads; one entry per CDR3 protein. The sample comprises approximately 29,000 distinct CDR3 sequences, approximately 12% of which are singletons, and 7.8% rests with the top ten. Sequencing was carried out using PBMCs. The origin of this receptor is a man aged 55 to 69 in good health.

CDR3 DNA: TGTGCCAGCAGCTTCGTTAGCGGGAGTGGGGAGCAGTACTTC. It codes for CASSFVSGSGEQYF. The rearrangement uses TRBV11-3 and TRBJ2-7, with 9 bases fitting TRBD2. V trimming: 3 bases; J trimming: 7 bases; junction bases outside the gene matches: 7. The V gene's germline CDR1 is SGHNT and CDR2 YENEEA. The CDR3 extends over 14 amino acids.